The TCR beta chain under discussion was sequenced for a study of cytomegalovirus exposure and HLA in healthy donors. On the study more broadly: According to later analysis, the same platform produced the 100 to 150 validation and about 630 first-cohort repertoires.

Of note for this clone: The antigen remains undetermined.

Using immunoSEQ multiplex PCR, the repertoire was profiled, and TCRdb retains in-frame clones only, with some absent. The profile covers just under 65,000 clones, with 95% appearing a single time and around 7% taken by the ten largest. V gave up 6 bases and J gave up 0 bases; unmatched junction bases: 2. CDR3 length: 15 residues. Germline CDR1 reads MNHNS; CDR2 reads SASEGT. Findings and caveats of the study: Within the approximately 120 validation repertoires, first-cohort TCR clusters tended to co-occur, according to a later analysis. Published work reported that the classifier diagnosed cytomegalovirus status with high specificity and sensitivity.

The sample taken for sequencing was PBMCs. The sequence was collected from a woman aged 18-30 years in good health and CMV-seropositive. V and J are TRBV6-1 and TRBJ2-3, with TRBD2 matching 11 bases. The DNA for the CDR3 is TGTGCCAGCAGGGGACTAGCGGCTAGCACAGATACGCAGTATTTT. It codes for CASRGLAASTDTQYF.